Listed here are 14 T cell receptor beta chains from one sample, sequenced in a study of blood T cell repertoires in COVID-19. Libraries were prepared by immunoSEQ multiplex PCR; TCRdb keeps only in-frame clonotypes and omits some of them. The sample shows about 62,000 clones, 85% to 90% of them seen only once. Sequenced material: peripheral blood. The origin of the receptors is a human donor in a cohort sampled during active COVID-19.

The CDR3 protein is CASSYSMRNEQFF. In DNA, the CDR3 is TGTGCCAGCAGTTACTCCATGAGGAATGAGCAGTTCTTC. The chain links TRBV6-5 to TRBJ2-1; D call uncertain. Trimming stripped 0 bases from V and 7 bases from J, with 7 bases between. The CDR3 spans 13 residues. Germline V lookup: CDR1 MNHEY, CDR2 SVGAGI.

The V gene is TRBV7-2, the J gene TRBJ1-2, with no clear D. V lost 3 bases to trimming and J lost 7 bases, with 6 bases between them. The V gene's germline CDR1 is SGHTA and CDR2 FQGNSA. This CDR3 is 11 amino acids long. The CDR3 coding sequence is TGTGCCAGCAGCTTGATCGGTGGCTACACCTTC. This translates into CASSLIGGYTF.

The rearrangement links TRBV6-2 or TRBV6-3 to TRBJ2-2; 7 bases fit TRBD2. This CDR3 is built from 15 residues. J gave up 5 bases and V 4 bases, and 7 bases lay outside the gene matches. Germline-derived CDR1 and CDR2 are MNHEY and SVGEGT. This chain's CDR3 is CASSLWEGLTGELFF. CDR3 DNA: TGTGCCAGCAGTTTGTGGGAGGGCCTGACCGGGGAGCTGTTTTTT.

The chain links TRBV12-3 or TRBV12-4 to TRBJ2-1, with unresolved D. The CDR3 runs 12 residues. V was cut by 4 bases and J by 6 bases, with 7 bases left in between. CDR3 sequence: CASSYGFNEQFF. DNA for the CDR3: TGTGCCAGCAGTTACGGGTTCAATGAGCAGTTCTTC.

V usage is TRBV2 and J usage is TRBJ2-5; 12 positions match TRBD2. The closer fit of TRBJ2-7 to the DNA end suggests the J call may be wrong. The V gene's germline CDR1 is SNHLY and CDR2 FYNNEI. This CDR3 is 15 amino acids long. CDR3 sequence (DNA): TGTGCCAGCAGAGAGACTAGCGGGGGCTTCTACGAGCAGTACTTC. This gives the protein CASRETSGGFYEQYF.

The genes are TRBV4-3 and TRBJ2-7; 8 nucleotides align to TRBD1. Germline CDR1 is LGHNA and CDR2 is YSLEER. The V gene end was trimmed by 1 base and the J gene end by 6 bases; junction bases not matched to a gene: 5. The CDR3 consists of 14 residues. This CDR3 reads CASSQADRVGEQYF. In DNA, the CDR3 is TGCGCCAGCAGCCAAGCGGACAGGGTAGGCGAGCAGTACTTC.

This clone was picked up one time. This chain links TRBV6-2 or TRBV6-3 with TRBJ1-1, with TRBD1 matching 8 bases. Germline CDR1 is MNHEY and CDR2 is SVGEGT. Trimming took 6 bases from V and 12 from J; bases not matched to a gene: 9. The CDR3 runs to 12 residues. Here the CDR3 reads CASSDLGQGTFF. In DNA form, the CDR3 reads TGTGCCAGCAGCGATTTAGGACAGGGTACTTTCTTT.

V is TRBV11-2 and J is TRBJ1-2, with TRBD1 matching 9 bases. Germline trimming cut 5 bases from V and 8 bases from J; bases unmatched to any gene: 9. The CDR3 runs to 14 residues. From germline, CDR1 is SGHAT and CDR2 FQNNGV. CDR3 in DNA: TGTGCCAGCAGCCGGGAGGGACAGGGTCTGGGCTACACCTTC. Its protein product is CASSREGQGLGYTF. Full variable domain (missing parts from reference TRBV11-2 and TRBJ1-2): EAGVAQSPRYKIIEKRQSVAFWCNPISGHATLYWYQQILGQGPKLLIQFQNNGVVDDSQLPKDRFSAERLKGVDSTLKIQPAKLEDSAVYLCASSREGQGLGYTFGSGTRLTVV.

The chain carries TRBV5-1 and TRBJ2-7, with D possibly TRBD2 on 6 matching bases. The CDR3 runs to 14 residues. The V end was cut by 0 bases, the J end by 5 bases, with 12 bases between. Germline-derived CDR1 and CDR2 are SGHRS and YFSETQ. The DNA for the CDR3 is TGCGCCAGCAGCTTGGTGGGAGGACTAAACGAGCAGTACTTC. Translating gives CASSLVGGLNEQYF.

The V call is TRBV10-3, the J call TRBJ2-7; a possible D gene is TRBD1 (6 bases). The CDR3 length is 15 residues. V was shortened by 2 bases and J by 2 bases, with 13 bases between the two germline ends. The germline V gene has CDR1 ENHRY and CDR2 SYGVKD. CDR3 coding DNA: TGTGCCATCAGTGAGGCGACAGGTCTCACCTACGAGCAGTACTTC. The encoded protein is CAISEATGLTYEQYF.

CDR3 sequence reads: CATSRSRTGGNEQFF. CDR3 coding DNA: TGTGCCACCAGCAGATCCCGGACAGGGGGCAATGAGCAGTTCTTC. The chain carries TRBV15 and TRBJ2-1; TRBD1 matches 10 bases. With V trimmed by 2 bases and J by 6 bases, 4 bases remained unmatched. This CDR3 comprises 15 residues. Germline V gene data show CDR1 as LNHNV and CDR2 as YYDKDF (reference sequence).

The chain combines TRBV5-4 with TRBJ1-3; 7 bases are shared with TRBD1. Germline lookup yields CDR1 SGHNT and CDR2 YYREEE (reference sequence). Germline trimming cut 6 bases from V and 8 bases from J; bases unmatched to any gene: 11. This CDR3 has 14 residues. CDR3 sequence (DNA): TGTGCCAGCAAAGGGGGAGACAGGGCGGACACCATATATTTT. It is translated as CASKGGDRADTIYF.

V is TRBV19 and J is TRBJ1-2; D might be TRBD1 (6 bases). Germline V gene lookup returns CDR1 LNHDA and CDR2 SQIVND (reference sequence). V was cut by 2 bases and J by 4 bases, with 17 bases left in between. This CDR3 has 16 residues. CDR3 in amino acids: CASSILTGTPIYGYTF. The CDR3 DNA follows: TGTGCCAGTAGTATACTAACCGGGACACCCATCTATGGCTACACCTTC.

The chain has TRBV7-9 and TRBJ2-1; TRBD2 agrees at 7 bases. J gave up 3 bases and V 8 bases, and 1 base lay outside the gene matches. CDR3 length equals 12 residues. CDR1 is SEHNR and CDR2 is FQNEAQ in the germline V gene (reference sequence). CDR3 nucleotide sequence: TGTGCCAGCTGGGGGGGCTACAATGAGCAGTTCTTC. Amino acids: CASWGGYNEQFF. The whole variable domain, filled in from reference TRBV7-9 and TRBJ2-1, reads DTGVSQNPRHKITKRGQNVTFRCDPISEHNRLYWYRQTLGQGPEFLTYFQNEAQLEKSRLLSDRFSAERPKGSFSTLEIQRTEQGDSAMYLCASWGGYNEQFFGPGTRLTVL.